Sequencing of this T cell receptor (beta chain) was carried out in a study of cytomegalovirus exposure and HLA in healthy donors. Whole-study results and caveats: As immune exposure information, only CMV serostatus was available. In a later analysis, donors in an Asian-associated ancestry cluster reportedly had fewer N-insertions in productive TCRs than the cohort mean. When analyzed later, a missense DCLRE1C variant was found to be linked to TCR beta V- and J-gene trimming.

The PCR was carried out with 60 Vbeta primers and 13 Jbeta primers. Using immunoSEQ multiplex PCR, the repertoire was profiled, and TCRdb retains in-frame clones only, with some absent. The repertoire holds approximately 160,000 clones, with around two thirds as singletons. CDR1 MNHNS and CDR2 SASEGT come from the germline V gene. The CDR3 length is 15 residues. V lost 6 bases and J 0 bases, leaving 14 bases between the germline ends. This clone was found a few times. Antigen specificity is unknown. The V call is TRBV6-1, the J call TRBJ1-1, with unresolved D. Sequencing was carried out using PBMCs. The sequence came from a man aged 50 to 60 in good health and CMV-seronegative. In nucleotides, the CDR3 is TGTGCCAGCAGGAGCCAGACAAGTTTGAACACTGAAGCTTTCTTT. Protein product: CASRSQTSLNTEAFF.